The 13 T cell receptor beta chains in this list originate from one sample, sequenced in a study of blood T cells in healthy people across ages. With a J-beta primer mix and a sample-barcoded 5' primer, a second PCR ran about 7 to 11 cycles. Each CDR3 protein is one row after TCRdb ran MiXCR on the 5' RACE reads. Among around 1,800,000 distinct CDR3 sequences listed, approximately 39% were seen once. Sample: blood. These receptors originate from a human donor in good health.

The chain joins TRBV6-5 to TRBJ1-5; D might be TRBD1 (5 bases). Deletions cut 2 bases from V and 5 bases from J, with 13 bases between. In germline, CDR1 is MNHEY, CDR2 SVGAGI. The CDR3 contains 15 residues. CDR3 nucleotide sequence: TGTGCCAGCAGTTACCGAGGGGAAGGGGATCAGCCCCAGCATTTT. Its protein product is CASSYRGEGDQPQHF.

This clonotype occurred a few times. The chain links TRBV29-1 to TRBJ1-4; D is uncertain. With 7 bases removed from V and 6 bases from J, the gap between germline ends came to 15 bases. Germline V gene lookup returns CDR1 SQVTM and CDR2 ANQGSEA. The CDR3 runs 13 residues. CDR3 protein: CSAREGGYEKLFF. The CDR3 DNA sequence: TGCAGCGCCCGGGAGGGAGGTTATGAAAAACTGTTTTTT. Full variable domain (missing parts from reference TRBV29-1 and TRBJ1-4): SAVISQKPSRDICQRGTSLTIQCQVDSQVTMMFWYRQQPGQSLTLIATANQGSEATYESGFVIDKFPISRPNLTFSTLTVSNMSPEDSSIYLCSAREGGYEKLFFGSGTQLSVL.

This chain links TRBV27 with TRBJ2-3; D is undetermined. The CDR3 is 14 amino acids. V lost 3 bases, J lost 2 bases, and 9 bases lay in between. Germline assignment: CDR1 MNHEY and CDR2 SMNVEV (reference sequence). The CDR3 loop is CASSFFGDTDTQYF. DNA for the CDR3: TGTGCCAGCAGTTTTTTTGGGGACACAGATACGCAGTATTTT.

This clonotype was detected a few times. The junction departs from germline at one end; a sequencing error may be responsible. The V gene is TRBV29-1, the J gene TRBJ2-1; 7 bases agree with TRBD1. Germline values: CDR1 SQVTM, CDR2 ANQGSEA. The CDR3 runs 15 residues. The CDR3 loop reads CSVEGGQKLYNERFF. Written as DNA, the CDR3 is TGCAGCGTCGAAGGGGGACAGAAACTATACAATGAGCGGTTCTTC.

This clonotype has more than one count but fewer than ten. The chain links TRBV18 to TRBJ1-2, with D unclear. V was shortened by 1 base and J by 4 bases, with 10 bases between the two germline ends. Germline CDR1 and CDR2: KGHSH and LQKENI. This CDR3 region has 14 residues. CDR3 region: CASSPQGFPYGYTF. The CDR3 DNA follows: TGTGCCAGCTCACCACAAGGATTTCCCTATGGCTACACCTTC. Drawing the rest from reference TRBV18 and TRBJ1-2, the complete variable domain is NAGVMQNPRHLVRRRGQEARLRCSPMKGHSHVYWYRQLPEEGLKFMVYLQKENIIDESGMPKERFSAEFPKEGPSILRIQQVVRGDSAAYFCASSPQGFPYGYTFGSGTRLTVV.

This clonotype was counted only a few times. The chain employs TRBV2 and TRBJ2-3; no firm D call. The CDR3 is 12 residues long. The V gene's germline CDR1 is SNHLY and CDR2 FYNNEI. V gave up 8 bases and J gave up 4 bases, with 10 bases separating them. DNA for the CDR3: TGTGCCAGCGACTCAACCGCAGATACGCAGTATTTT. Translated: CASDSTADTQYF.

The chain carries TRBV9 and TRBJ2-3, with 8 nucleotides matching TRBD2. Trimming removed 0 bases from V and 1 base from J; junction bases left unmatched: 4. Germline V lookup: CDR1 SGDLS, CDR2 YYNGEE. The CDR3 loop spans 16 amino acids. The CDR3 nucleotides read TGTGCCAGCAGCGTAGAATTCGGGGGGGGCACAGATACGCAGTATTTT. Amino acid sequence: CASSVEFGGGTDTQYF.

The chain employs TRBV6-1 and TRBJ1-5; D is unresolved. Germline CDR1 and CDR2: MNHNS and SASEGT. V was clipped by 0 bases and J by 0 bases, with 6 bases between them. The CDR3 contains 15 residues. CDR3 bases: TGTGCCAGCAGTGAAGCGCTGCATAGCAATCAGCCCCAGCATTTT. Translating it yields CASSEALHSNQPQHF.

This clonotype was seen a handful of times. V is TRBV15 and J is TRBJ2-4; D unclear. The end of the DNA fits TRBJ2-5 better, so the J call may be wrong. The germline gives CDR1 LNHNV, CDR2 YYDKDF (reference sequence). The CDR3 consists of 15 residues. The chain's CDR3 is CATSRGSAKQETQYF. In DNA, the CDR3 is TGTGCCACCAGCAGAGGGTCAGCAAAACAAGAGACCCAGTACTTC.

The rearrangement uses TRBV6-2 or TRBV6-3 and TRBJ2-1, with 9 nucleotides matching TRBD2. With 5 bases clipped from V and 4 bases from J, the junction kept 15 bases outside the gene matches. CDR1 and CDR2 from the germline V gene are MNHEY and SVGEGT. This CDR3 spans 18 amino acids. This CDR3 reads CASSHEFTLAGSYNEQFF. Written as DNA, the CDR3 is TGTGCCAGCAGTCACGAATTCACGCTAGCGGGGAGTTACAATGAGCAGTTCTTC.

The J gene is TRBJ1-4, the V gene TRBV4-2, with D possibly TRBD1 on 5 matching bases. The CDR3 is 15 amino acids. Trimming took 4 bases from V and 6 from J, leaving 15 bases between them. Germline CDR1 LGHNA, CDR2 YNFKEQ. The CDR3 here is CASSLSPGVDEKLFF. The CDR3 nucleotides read TGTGCCAGCAGCCTGTCACCGGGGGTGGATGAAAAACTGTTTTTT.

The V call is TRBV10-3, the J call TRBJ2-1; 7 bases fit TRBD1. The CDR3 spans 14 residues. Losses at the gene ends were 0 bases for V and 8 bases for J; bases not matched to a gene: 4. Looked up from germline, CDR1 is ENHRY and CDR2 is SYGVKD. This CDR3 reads CAISESNRGYEQFF. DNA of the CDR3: TGTGCCATCAGTGAGTCGAACAGGGGATATGAGCAGTTCTTC.

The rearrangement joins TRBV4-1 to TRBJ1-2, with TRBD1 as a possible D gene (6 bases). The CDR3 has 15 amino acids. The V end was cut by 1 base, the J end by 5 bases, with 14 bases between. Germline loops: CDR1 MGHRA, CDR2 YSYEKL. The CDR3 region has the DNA TGCGCCAGCAGCCAAGGTACAGGGTCTTGGTATGGCTACACCTTC. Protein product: CASSQGTGSWYGYTF.